This T cell receptor (beta chain) was recorded in a study of blood T cell repertoires in COVID-19. Turning to the study itself: The study drew acute and convalescent COVID-19 samples from the United States, Italy and Spain. Nucleic acid was either cDNA or gDNA, and it came from T cells, B-cell-depleted T cells, or PBMCs.

In the authors' workflow: Nucleated cell counts were estimated from reference gene primer amplification. TCRdb keeps only in-frame clones here, not all; method: immunoSEQ multiplex PCR. That table furnishes V, J and clone size, whereas the DNA furnished D and trimming. The sample contains hundreds of thousands of clones, 88% of which appear only once. The clonotype originates from a man aged 18 to 30 with active or convalescent COVID-19. Sequenced input: peripheral blood.

CDR3 bases: TGTGCCAGCAGTTATCGCGGGGAATTCCAAGAGACCCAGTACTTC. It codes for CASSYRGEFQETQYF. The rearrangement joins TRBV6-6 to TRBJ2-5, with a weak D call TRBD2 (6 bases). The length of the CDR3 is 15 residues. Trimming stripped 3 bases from V and 1 base from J, with 12 bases between. The germline CDR1 and CDR2 sequences are MNHNY and SVGAGI (reference sequence).